These T cell receptor beta chains were read from a single sample in a study of shared clonotypes between healthy human individuals. Measured with immunoSEQ multiplex PCR; TCRdb has only the in-frame clones, and not every one. Of nearly 600,000 clones in the sample, nearly 97% are singletons; the top ten hold less than 0.13%. The sequenced material came from naive CD8+ T cells sorted from blood. These TCRs come from a woman in her 30s in good health. CDR3s include the opening cysteine and the closing phenylalanine or tryptophan. A D gene is named only where the DNA matches it firmly. Only some rows state a clone size, as once, few, many or a class for expanded clones.

abundance	d_gene	j_gene	v_gene	CDR3aa	CDR3nt
-	-	TRBJ2-5	TRBV7-9	CASSWGQETQYF	TGTGCCAGCAGCTGGGGCCAAGAGACCCAGTACTTC
-	-	TRBJ1-1	TRBV27	CASSFSSLAMNTEAFF	TGTGCCAGCAGTTTTTCTTCTCTCGCCATGAACACTGAAGCTTTCTTT
-	TRBD2	TRBJ2-2	TRBV5-6	CASSPDGSGRTGELFF	TGTGCCAGCAGCCCGGACGGAAGCGGGAGAACCGGGGAGCTGTTTTTT
-	-	TRBJ2-1	TRBV12-1	CASSSAQIDSGRFNEQFF	TGTGCCAGCAGCTCTGCCCAGATTGATAGCGGGAGATTTAATGAGCAGTTCTTC
-	-	TRBJ1-2	TRBV5-1	CASSRLRRKANYGYTF	TGCGCCAGCAGCAGGCTCCGGAGGAAAGCTAACTATGGCTACACCTTC
-	-	TRBJ2-7	TRBV10-3	CAIYTGTLYEQYF	TGTGCCATTTACACCGGGACACTCTACGAGCAGTACTTC
-	-	TRBJ1-2	TRBV10-2	CASSEQGIYYGYTF	TGCGCCAGCAGTGAGCAGGGGATTTACTATGGCTACACCTTC
-	-	TRBJ2-7	TRBV6-5	CASSYRQLGTYEQYF	TGTGCCAGCAGTTATAGACAGTTGGGGACTTACGAGCAGTACTTC
-	-	TRBJ2-7	TRBV29-1	CSVDGGHPYEQYF	TGCAGCGTTGATGGGGGACATCCCTACGAGCAGTACTTC
-	TRBD2	TRBJ2-2	TRBV7-6	CASSPWTSGSGELFF	TGTGCCAGCAGCCCATGGACTAGCGGGAGCGGGGAGCTGTTTTTT
-	TRBD2	TRBJ2-7	TRBV4-2	CASSQEGAGGPNEQYF	TGTGCCAGCAGCCAAGAAGGAGCGGGAGGGCCGAACGAGCAGTACTTC
-	-	TRBJ2-1	TRBV27	CASSLGSPPGYEQFF	TGTGCCAGCAGTTTAGGTAGTCCTCCTGGGTATGAGCAGTTCTTC
once	-	TRBJ2-7	TRBV27	CASSLYGESSYEQYF	TGTGCCAGCAGTTTATACGGCGAGAGCTCCTACGAGCAGTACTTC
-	TRBD2	TRBJ2-7	TRBV10-1	CASSESTSGTLNEQYF	TGCGCCAGCAGTGAGTCGACTAGCGGGACTCTTAACGAGCAGTACTTC
-	TRBD1	TRBJ1-4	TRBV5-1	CASSRDRGPTNEKLFF	TGCGCCAGCAGCAGGGACAGGGGGCCGACTAATGAAAAACTGTTTTTT
-	-	TRBJ2-5	TRBV29-1	CSVGAEETQYF	TGCAGCGTTGGGGCAGAAGAGACCCAGTACTTC
-	TRBD1	TRBJ1-5	TRBV9	CASSAQGFNQPQHF	TGTGCCAGCAGCGCACAGGGGTTCAATCAGCCCCAGCATTTT
-	-	TRBJ2-7	TRBV27	CASSFTPHEQYF	TGTGCCAGCAGTTTCACCCCCCACGAGCAGTACTTC